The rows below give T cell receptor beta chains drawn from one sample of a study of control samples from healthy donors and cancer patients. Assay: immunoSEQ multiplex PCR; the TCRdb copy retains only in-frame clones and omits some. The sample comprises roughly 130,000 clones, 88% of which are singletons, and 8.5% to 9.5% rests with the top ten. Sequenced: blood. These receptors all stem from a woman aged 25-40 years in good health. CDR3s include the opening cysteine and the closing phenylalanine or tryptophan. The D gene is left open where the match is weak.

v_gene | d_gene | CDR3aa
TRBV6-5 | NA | CASSPSTLGTYEQYF
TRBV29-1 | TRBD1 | CSFRTGGTEAFF
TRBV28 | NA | CASSSGGMGTEAFF
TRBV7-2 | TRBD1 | CASSSAGQGTNYGYTF
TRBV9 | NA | CASSVYPKGPTEAFF
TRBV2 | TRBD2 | CASSVGTRTKNIQYF
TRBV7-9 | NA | CASRPAGGPLEQYF
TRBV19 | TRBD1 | CASSPGQGNEKLFF
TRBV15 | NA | CATSRQGGGYTF
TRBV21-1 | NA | CASSKAASGSKNEQFF
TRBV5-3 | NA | CARSLGLNTEAFF
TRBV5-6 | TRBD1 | CASSLGPGGVSPLHF